This entry lists 12 T cell receptor beta chains sequenced from one sample in a study of OX40 agonist ivuxolimab in advanced cancers. Libraries were built with the immunoSEQ multiplex PCR assay. TCRdb retrieved this table from immuneACCESS and kept in-frame rearrangements only. Not all clones are present; in checked studies, unresolved V genes account for under half, and no reason is known for the remainder. This sample has about 30,000 clones in its table, and 80% to 90% of those were observed once. Roughly 30% of the sample belongs to the ten largest clones. Sequences were derived from CD4+ or CD8+ T cells sorted from blood, sampled in a trial of the OX40 agonist ivuxolimab. The origin of the receptors is an adult with an advanced solid tumor such as melanoma, head and neck, liver or kidney cancer.

This chain joins TRBV7-3 and TRBJ2-3, with 8 bases matching TRBD1. The CDR3 loop spans 16 amino acids. In germline, CDR1 is SGHTA, CDR2 FQGTGA. With 4 bases clipped from V and 0 bases from J, the junction kept 6 bases outside the gene matches. DNA for the CDR3: TGTGCCAGCAGCTCGATGCGGGACAGGAGCACAGATACGCAGTATTTT. Its translation is CASSSMRDRSTDTQYF.

The chain couples TRBV9 to TRBJ2-1; D unresolved. Germline V gives CDR1 SGDLS, CDR2 YYNGEE. There are 13 residues in the CDR3. The V and J ends lost 2 bases and 4 bases respectively, with 7 bases between them. The CDR3 coding sequence is TGTGCCAGCAGCGTTGAGTCGTACAATGAGCAGTTCTTC. It specifies CASSVESYNEQFF.

This rearrangement joins TRBV5-6 to TRBJ2-5; possible D gene TRBD2, 6 bases. Germline V gene lookup returns CDR1 SGHDT and CDR2 YYEEEE. V gave up 4 bases and J gave up 4 bases, with 17 bases separating them. The CDR3 has 15 amino acids. CDR3 region: CASSLSGAGSETQYF. CDR3 sequence (DNA): TGTGCCAGCAGCCTGTCGGGAGCAGGGTCAGAGACCCAGTACTTC.

The chain has TRBV7-9 and TRBJ1-4; perhaps TRBD1 as D (6 bases). The CDR3 extends over 16 amino acids. CDR1 SEHNR and CDR2 FQNEAQ come from the germline V gene (reference sequence). V lost 7 bases and J lost 4, with 19 bases in between. The chain's CDR3 is CASNPIRGASNEKLFF. The DNA of the CDR3 is TGTGCCAGCAACCCCATTCGGGGGGCCAGTAATGAAAAACTGTTTTTT.

This rearrangement joins TRBV28 to TRBJ2-7, with D possibly being TRBD1 (5 bases). CDR3 length: 13 amino acids. CDR1 is MDHEN and CDR2 is SYDVKM in the germline V gene. Trimming cost V 3 bases and J 7 bases, with 13 bases left between them. Here the CDR3 reads CASSFQGSREQYF. In nucleotides, the CDR3 is TGTGCCAGCAGTTTCCAGGGTTCGAGGGAGCAGTACTTC.

The chain recombines TRBV13 with TRBJ2-7; D is possibly TRBD2 (5 bases). From germline, CDR1 is PRHDT and CDR2 FYEKMQ (reference sequence). The CDR3 contains 14 residues. Trimming stripped 3 bases from V and 3 bases from J, with 12 bases between. CDR3 sequence reads: CASSFTLGDYEQYF. The CDR3 nucleotides are TGTGCCAGCAGCTTCACGCTGGGAGACTACGAGCAGTACTTC. Drawing the rest from reference TRBV13 and TRBJ2-7, the complete variable domain is AAGVIQSPRHLIKEKRETATLKCYPIPRHDTVYWYQQGPGQDPQFLISFYEKMQSDKGSIPDRFSAQQFSDYHSELNMSSLELGDSALYFCASSFTLGDYEQYFGPGTRLTVT.

This rearrangement joins TRBV5-1 to TRBJ1-6; 9 nucleotides match TRBD1. V was pared by 0 bases and J by 9 bases, with 4 bases of the junction left unmatched. The CDR3 extends over 15 amino acids. Germline values: CDR1 SGHRS, CDR2 YFSETQ. In DNA form, the CDR3 reads TGCGCCAGCAGCTTGGAGACAGGGGGGGGTTCACCCCTCCACTTT. Encoded protein: CASSLETGGGSPLHF.

The V call is TRBV5-1, the J call TRBJ2-3; 7 bases align to TRBD1. Trimming at V came to 2 bases and at J to 2 bases, leaving 5 bases not matched to a gene. Germline V gene lookup returns CDR1 SGHRS and CDR2 YFSETQ. The length of the CDR3 is 15 residues. The CDR3 sequence: CASSLSTGYTDTQYF. DNA of the CDR3: TGCGCCAGCAGCTTATCGACAGGGTACACAGATACGCAGTATTTT.

The chain couples TRBV6-5 to TRBJ2-7, with 9 nucleotides matching TRBD1. V was clipped by 6 bases and J by 7 bases; unmatched bases: 7. The CDR3 is 13 residues long. From germline, CDR1 is MNHEY and CDR2 SVGAGI. As DNA, the CDR3 is TGTGCCAGCAGATACGGACAGGGGAGGGAGCAGTACTTC. It yields the protein CASRYGQGREQYF.

This chain uses TRBV19 with TRBJ1-3, with no clear D. The CDR3 length is 14 residues. The V end was cut by 7 bases, the J end by 0 bases, with 10 bases between. CDR1 is LNHDA and CDR2 is SQIVND in the germline V gene (reference sequence). The CDR3 DNA reads as TGTGCCAGTAAACTTTGGGGCTCTGGAAACACCATATATTTT. It translates to CASKLWGSGNTIYF.

V gene TRBV28 combines with J gene TRBJ1-3; D call uncertain. The CDR3 extends over 15 amino acids. The germline gives CDR1 MDHEN, CDR2 SYDVKM. V dropped 9 bases and J dropped 0 bases, with 15 bases sitting between them. The CDR3 spells CASQTYTSSGNTIYF. CDR3 nucleotide sequence: TGTGCCAGTCAGACGTACACAAGCTCTGGAAACACCATATATTTT.

The rearrangement uses TRBV7-2 and TRBJ2-1; D remains unclear. V was pared by 5 bases and J by 5 bases, with 7 bases between. The CDR3 is 12 residues long. Per germline, CDR1 SGHTA and CDR2 FQGNSA. The DNA of the CDR3 is TGTGCCAGCAGCCTGTACCACAATGAGCAGTTCTTC. Translated: CASSLYHNEQFF.